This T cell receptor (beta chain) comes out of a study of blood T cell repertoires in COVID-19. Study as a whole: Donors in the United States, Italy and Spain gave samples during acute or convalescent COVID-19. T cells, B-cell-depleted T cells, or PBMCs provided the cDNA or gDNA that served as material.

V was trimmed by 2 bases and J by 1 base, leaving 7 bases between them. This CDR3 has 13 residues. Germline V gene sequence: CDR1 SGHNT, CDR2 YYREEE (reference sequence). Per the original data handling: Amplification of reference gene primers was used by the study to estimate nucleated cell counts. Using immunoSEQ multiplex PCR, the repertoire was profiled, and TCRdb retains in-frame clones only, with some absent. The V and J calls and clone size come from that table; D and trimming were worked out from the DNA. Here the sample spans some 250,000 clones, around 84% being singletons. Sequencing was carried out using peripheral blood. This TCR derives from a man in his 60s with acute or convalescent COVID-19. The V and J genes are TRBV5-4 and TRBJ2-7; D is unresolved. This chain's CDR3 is CASSFYPSYEQYF. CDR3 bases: TGTGCCAGCAGCTTCTACCCGTCCTACGAGCAGTACTTC.